This T cell receptor (beta chain) was identified in a study of PD-1 blockade in classical Hodgkin lymphoma. The data were produced by immunoSEQ multiplex PCR, yet TCRdb's version contains in-frame clones alone and is incomplete. This table has some 70,000 clones, over 90% appearing once. The V and J ends lost 6 bases and 2 bases, in that order; junction bases with no gene match: 2. The CDR3 contains 14 residues. The germline CDR1 and CDR2 sequences are WSHSY and SAAADI. Time point of the sample: newly diagnosed, previously untreated cHL patient sample. Sequencing input: peripheral blood mononuclear cells (PBMCs). The receptor was derived from a human donor with classical Hodgkin lymphoma. The chain links TRBV10-2 to TRBJ2-1, with TRBD2 matching 9 bases. CDR3 nucleotides: TGCGCCAGCAGCGGACTAGCGACCTACAATGAGCAGTTCTTC. Translated, it gives CASSGLATYNEQFF.